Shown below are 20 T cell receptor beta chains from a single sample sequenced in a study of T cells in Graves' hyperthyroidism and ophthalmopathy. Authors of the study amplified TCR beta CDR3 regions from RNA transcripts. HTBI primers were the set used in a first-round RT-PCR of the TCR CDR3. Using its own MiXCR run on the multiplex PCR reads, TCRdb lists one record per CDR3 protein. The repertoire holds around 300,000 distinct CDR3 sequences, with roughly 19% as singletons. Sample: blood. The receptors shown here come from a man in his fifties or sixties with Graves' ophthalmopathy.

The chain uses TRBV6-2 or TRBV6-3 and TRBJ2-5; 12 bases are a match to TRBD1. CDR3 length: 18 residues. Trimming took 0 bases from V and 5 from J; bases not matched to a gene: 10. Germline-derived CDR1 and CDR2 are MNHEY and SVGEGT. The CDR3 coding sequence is TGTGCCAGCAGTTACTCGATTCCCGGGACAGGGGGCAGTGAGACCCAGTACTTC. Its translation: CASSYSIPGTGGSETQYF.

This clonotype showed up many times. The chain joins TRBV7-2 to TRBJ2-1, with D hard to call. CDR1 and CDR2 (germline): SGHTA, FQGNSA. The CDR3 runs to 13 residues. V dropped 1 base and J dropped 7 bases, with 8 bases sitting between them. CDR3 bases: TGTGCCAGCAGCTTAGTTTCTAGGAATGAGCAGTTCTTC. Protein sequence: CASSLVSRNEQFF.

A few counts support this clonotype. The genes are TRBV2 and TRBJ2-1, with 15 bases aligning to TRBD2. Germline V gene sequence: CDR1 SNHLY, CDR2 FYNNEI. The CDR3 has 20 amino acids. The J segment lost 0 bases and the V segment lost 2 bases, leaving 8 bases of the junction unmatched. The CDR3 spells CASSELGLAGGRSSYNEQFF. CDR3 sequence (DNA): TGTGCCAGCAGTGAACTCGGACTAGCGGGAGGGCGGAGCTCCTACAATGAGCAGTTCTTC.

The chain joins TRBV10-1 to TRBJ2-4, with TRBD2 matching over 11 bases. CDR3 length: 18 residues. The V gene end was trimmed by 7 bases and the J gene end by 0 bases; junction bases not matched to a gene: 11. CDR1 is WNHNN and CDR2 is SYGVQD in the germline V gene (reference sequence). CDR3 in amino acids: CASIWGLADQIAKNIQYF. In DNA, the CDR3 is TGCGCCAGCATTTGGGGACTAGCGGACCAGATAGCCAAAAACATTCAGTACTTC.

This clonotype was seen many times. The CDR3: CASSSLKLAGLYEQYF. CDR3 coding DNA: TGTGCCAGCAGTTCCTTGAAGCTAGCGGGGCTCTACGAGCAGTACTTC. V is TRBV28 and J is TRBJ2-7; 9 bases are a match to TRBD2. The CDR3 runs 16 residues. The V and J ends lost 4 bases and 3 bases, in that order; junction bases with no gene match: 10. Germline CDR1 MDHEN, CDR2 SYDVKM.

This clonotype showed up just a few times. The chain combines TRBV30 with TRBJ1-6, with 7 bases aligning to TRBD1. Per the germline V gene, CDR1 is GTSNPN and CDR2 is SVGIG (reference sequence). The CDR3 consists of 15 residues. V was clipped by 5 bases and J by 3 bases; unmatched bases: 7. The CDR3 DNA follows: TGTGCCTGGGGATTATCAGGGGGCTATAATTCACCCCTCCACTTT. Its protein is CAWGLSGGYNSPLHF.

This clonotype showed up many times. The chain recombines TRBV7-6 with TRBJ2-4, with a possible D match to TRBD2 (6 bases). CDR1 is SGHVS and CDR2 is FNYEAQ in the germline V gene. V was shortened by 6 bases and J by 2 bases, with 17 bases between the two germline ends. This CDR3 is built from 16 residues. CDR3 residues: CASRSGVEGTKNIQYF. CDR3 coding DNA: TGTGCCAGCAGATCGGGGGTAGAGGGAACCAAAAACATTCAGTACTTC.

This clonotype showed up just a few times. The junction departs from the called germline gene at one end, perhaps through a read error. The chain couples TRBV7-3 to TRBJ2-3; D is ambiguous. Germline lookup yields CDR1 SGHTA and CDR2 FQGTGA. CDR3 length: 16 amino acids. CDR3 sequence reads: CVSSLLAATSTDTQYF. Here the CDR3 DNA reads TGTGTCAGCAGCTTACTGGCGGCTACTAGCACAGATACGCAGTATTTT.

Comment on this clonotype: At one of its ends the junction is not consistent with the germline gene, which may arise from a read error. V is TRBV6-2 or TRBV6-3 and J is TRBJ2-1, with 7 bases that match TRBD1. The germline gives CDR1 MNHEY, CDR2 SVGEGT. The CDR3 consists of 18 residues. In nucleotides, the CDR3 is TGTGCCGGCAGTTACTCGAGGGTACCGACAGGGCTAAGGGATGAGCAGTTCTTC. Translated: CAGSYSRVPTGLRDEQFF.

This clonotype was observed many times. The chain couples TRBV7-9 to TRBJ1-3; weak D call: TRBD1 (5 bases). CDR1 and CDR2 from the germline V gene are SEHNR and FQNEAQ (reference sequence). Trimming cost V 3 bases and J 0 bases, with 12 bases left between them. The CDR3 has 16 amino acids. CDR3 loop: CASSLEGMSSGNTIYF. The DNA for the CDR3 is TGTGCCAGCAGCTTGGAGGGGATGAGCTCTGGAAACACCATATATTTT.

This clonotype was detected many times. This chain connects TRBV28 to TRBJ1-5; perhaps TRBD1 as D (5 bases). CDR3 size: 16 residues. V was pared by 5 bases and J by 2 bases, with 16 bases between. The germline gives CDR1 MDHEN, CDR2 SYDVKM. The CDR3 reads CASSPLEGNGNQPQHF. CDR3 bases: TGTGCCAGCAGTCCCCTTGAGGGGAACGGCAATCAGCCCCAGCATTTT.

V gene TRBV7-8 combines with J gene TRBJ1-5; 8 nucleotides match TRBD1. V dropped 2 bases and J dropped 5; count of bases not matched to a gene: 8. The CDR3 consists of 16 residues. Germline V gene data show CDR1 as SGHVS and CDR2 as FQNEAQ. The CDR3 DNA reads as TGTGCCAGCAGCTTAATTTCAGGGGGCCCCTATCAGCCCCAGCATTTT. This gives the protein CASSLISGGPYQPQHF.

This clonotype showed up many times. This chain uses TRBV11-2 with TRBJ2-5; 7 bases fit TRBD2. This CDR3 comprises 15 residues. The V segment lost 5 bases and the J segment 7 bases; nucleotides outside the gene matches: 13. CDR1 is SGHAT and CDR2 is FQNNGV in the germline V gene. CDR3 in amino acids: CASSPRTRPMGTQYF. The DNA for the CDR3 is TGTGCCAGCAGCCCCCGGACTAGACCTATGGGGACCCAGTACTTC. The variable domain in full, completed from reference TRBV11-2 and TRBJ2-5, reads EAGVAQSPRYKIIEKRQSVAFWCNPISGHATLYWYQQILGQGPKLLIQFQNNGVVDDSQLPKDRFSAERLKGVDSTLKIQPAKLEDSAVYLCASSPRTRPMGTQYFGPGTRLLVL.

The CDR3 region has the DNA TGTGCCGGACGGGCAGGGGGCGCGAACACCGGGGAGCTGTTTTTT. It translates to CAGRAGGANTGELFF. V and J are TRBV6-1 and TRBJ2-2; 8 nucleotides line up with TRBD1. Per the germline V gene, CDR1 is MNHNS and CDR2 is SASEGT. This CDR3 comprises 15 residues. J was trimmed by 0 bases and V by 11 bases; bases with no gene match: 8.

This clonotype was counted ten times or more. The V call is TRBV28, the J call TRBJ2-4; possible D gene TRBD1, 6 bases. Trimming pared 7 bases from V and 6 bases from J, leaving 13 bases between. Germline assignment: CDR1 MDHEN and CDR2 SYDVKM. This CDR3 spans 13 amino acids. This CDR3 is CASTRGPGNIQYF. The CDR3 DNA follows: TGTGCCAGCACCAGGGGCCCCGGAAACATTCAGTACTTC.

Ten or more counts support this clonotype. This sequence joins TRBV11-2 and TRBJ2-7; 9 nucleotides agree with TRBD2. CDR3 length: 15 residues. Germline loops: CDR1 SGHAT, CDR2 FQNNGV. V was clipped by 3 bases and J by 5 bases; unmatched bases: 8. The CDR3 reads CASSFLGSGSDEQYF. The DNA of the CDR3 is TGTGCCAGCAGCTTTTTAGGTAGCGGGAGTGACGAGCAGTACTTC. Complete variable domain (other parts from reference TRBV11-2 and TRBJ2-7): EAGVAQSPRYKIIEKRQSVAFWCNPISGHATLYWYQQILGQGPKLLIQFQNNGVVDDSQLPKDRFSAERLKGVDSTLKIQPAKLEDSAVYLCASSFLGSGSDEQYFGPGTRLTVT.

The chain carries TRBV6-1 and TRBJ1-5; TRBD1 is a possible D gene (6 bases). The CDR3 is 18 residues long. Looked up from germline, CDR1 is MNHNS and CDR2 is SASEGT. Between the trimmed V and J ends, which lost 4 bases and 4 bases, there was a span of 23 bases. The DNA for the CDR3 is TGTGCCAGCAGTGGGAACTTTTTCGGACAGTCTTTGAATCAGCCCCAGCATTTT. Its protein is CASSGNFFGQSLNQPQHF.

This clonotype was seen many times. Written as DNA, the CDR3 is TGTGCCACCAGCTCTTTTAGCGGGAGGGCCGACGAGCAGTTCTTC. Translated, it gives CATSSFSGRADEQFF. The chain is built from TRBV15 and TRBJ2-1, with 11 nucleotides matching TRBD2. V lost 5 bases and J lost 10; bases outside the gene matches: 10. Germline V CDR1 and CDR2: LNHNV, YYDKDF (reference sequence). The CDR3 sequence is 15 residues long.

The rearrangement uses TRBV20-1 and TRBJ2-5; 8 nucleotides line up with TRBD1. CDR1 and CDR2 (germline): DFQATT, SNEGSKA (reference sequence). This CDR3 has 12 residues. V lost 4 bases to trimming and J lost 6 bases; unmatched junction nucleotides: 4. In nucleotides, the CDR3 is TGCAGTGCTACCCGGACAGGGAAGACCCAGTACTTC. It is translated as CSATRTGKTQYF.

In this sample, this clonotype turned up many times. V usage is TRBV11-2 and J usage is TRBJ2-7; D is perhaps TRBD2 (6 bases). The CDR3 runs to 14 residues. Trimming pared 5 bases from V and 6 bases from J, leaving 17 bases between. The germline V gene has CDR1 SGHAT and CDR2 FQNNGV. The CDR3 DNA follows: TGTGCCAGCAGCCGCGGGGTGGATGGGGGCGAGCAGTACTTC. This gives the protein CASSRGVDGGEQYF.